Following are 3 T cell receptor beta chains from one sample sequenced in a study of cytomegalovirus exposure and HLA in healthy donors. Primers for the PCR totalled 60 Vbeta and 13 Jbeta. Sequenced by immunoSEQ multiplex PCR; TCRdb stores in-frame clones only, minus some. This sample has 130,000 or so clones, with roughly 70% found just once. Input material: PBMCs. Source of these receptors: a man aged 25 to 40 in good health and CMV-seronegative.

The chain couples TRBV7-8 to TRBJ2-7, with 7 bases aligning to TRBD2. Germline V CDR1 and CDR2: SGHVS, FQNEAQ. The CDR3 is made up of 13 amino acids. Trimming took 3 bases from V and 10 from J; bases not matched to a gene: 9. CDR3: CASSFPGLVLQYF. CDR3 nucleotides: TGTGCCAGCAGCTTTCCCGGACTAGTTCTACAGTACTTC.

This clone was detected once. Within the sample, other DNA sequences also encode this same CDR3. The V call is TRBV30, the J call TRBJ1-5, with D perhaps matching TRBD1 (5 bases). CDR1 and CDR2 (germline): GTSNPN, SVGIG (reference sequence). Trimming removed 3 bases from V and 1 base from J, with 7 bases in between. This CDR3 contains 13 residues. CDR3 nucleotide sequence: TGTGCCTGGAGGGACAACAGCAATCAGCCCCAGCATTTT. Translation gives CAWRDNSNQPQHF.

The chain carries TRBV5-6 and TRBJ2-1; 7 nucleotides align to TRBD2. Per the germline V gene, CDR1 is SGHDT and CDR2 is YYEEEE. With V trimmed by 5 bases and J by 4 bases, 9 bases remained unmatched. This CDR3 is 15 amino acids long. CDR3 sequence reads: CASRLLGGEYNEQFF. CDR3 DNA sequence: TGTGCCAGCAGACTGTTGGGGGGGGAATACAATGAGCAGTTCTTC.